The clone carrying this T cell receptor beta chain has just a few counts. Its antigen is still unknown. V was pared by 6 bases and J by 4 bases, with 9 bases of the junction left unmatched. CDR1 is SGHTA and CDR2 is FQGNSA in the germline V gene. The CDR3 is 15 residues long. Profiling relied on immunoSEQ multiplex PCR, and the TCRdb table lists in-frame clones only, not all of them. The repertoire includes roughly 500,000 clones, 70% to 80% of them detected once, and less than 15% sits in the top ten. The data stem from a study of shared clonotypes between healthy human individuals. Study conclusions and caveats: Sampling covered nothing but blood. Tissue TCR repertoires likely differ from those found in blood.

Healthy HIV-negative adults without recent acute infections or vaccinations served as donors. The receptor was derived from a woman in her forties in good health. Some clones in this sample may be carry-over from other donors' samples. Sequencing used PBMCs. J is TRBJ1-5 and V is TRBV7-2, with TRBD1 matching over 7 bases. CDR3 protein: CASRPQGFGNQPQHF. The CDR3 DNA reads TGTGCCAGCAGACCACAGGGGTTCGGGAATCAGCCCCAGCATTTT.